This T cell receptor beta chain is drawn from a study of cytomegalovirus exposure and HLA in healthy donors. The study, taken as a whole, reports: Many donors shared some public TCRs, even though most TCR sequences were rare. With DRB1 most and HLA-C fewest, TCR association rates differed between HLA loci in a later analysis. What TCR beta sequences reportedly achieved was accurate prediction of HLA-A and HLA-B alleles in most subjects.

A note on this clone: Antigen unknown.

PCR primers comprised 60 Vbeta and 13 Jbeta primers. Assay: immunoSEQ multiplex PCR; the TCRdb copy retains only in-frame clones and omits some. The sample includes about 78,000 clones, around 82% of them seen just once. V lost 5 bases and J 7 bases, leaving 12 bases between the germline ends. The CDR3 runs to 14 residues. Looked up from germline, CDR1 is SGHDN and CDR2 is FVKESK. This chain connects TRBV14 to TRBJ1-6; D gene ambiguous. The sample was PBMCs. The clonotype originates from a male donor in good health and CMV-seronegative. CDR3 residues: CASSTNRGNSPLHF. The CDR3 bases are TGTGCCAGCAGCACAAACCGAGGAAATTCACCCCTCCACTTT.